This T cell receptor (beta chain) was captured by sequencing in a study of shared clonotypes between healthy human individuals. A note on this clone: Its target is unknown.

As defined, naive CD8 cells were CD45RO-negative and positively selected for CCR7, with terminally differentiated effector memory CD45RA+ cells excluded. TCRdb's table, derived via immunoSEQ multiplex PCR, lists solely in-frame clones and lacks some. In the table there are approximately 2,000,000 clones, 93% of which are singletons. This CDR3 has 13 residues. The germline V gene has CDR1 SQVTM and CDR2 ANQGSEA. Losses at the gene ends were 4 bases for V and 4 bases for J; bases not matched to a gene: 7. Whole-study results and caveats: Compared with memory subsets, naive subsets generally had larger estimated richness.

The clonotype originates from a man between 18 and 35 years old in good health. Some clones in this sample may be carry-over from other donors' samples. Sequenced: naive CD8+ T cells from PBMCs. The V and J genes are TRBV29-1 and TRBJ2-7; 7 bases are shared with TRBD2. This CDR3 reads CSVVAGASYEQYF. The CDR3 bases are TGCAGCGTTGTGGCGGGAGCCTCTTACGAGCAGTACTTC.